These T cell receptor beta chains were read from a single sample in a study of CD8 T cells in ankylosing spondylitis. TCRdb re-derived calls from the 5' RACE reads in MiXCR, one entry per CDR3 protein. The profile shows 250,000 to 350,000 distinct CDR3 sequences, roughly 20% of them singletons. Sequencing was carried out using blood, either unsorted or a sorted T cell fraction (not recorded which). The source of these receptors is a female donor with ankylosing spondylitis or in good health (not recorded which). Both conserved end residues are part of each CDR3. A D gene is named only where the DNA matches it firmly. Expanded clones are given a class, and other clones once, few, many or no size at all.

d_call j_call v_call clone_size cdr3_aa cdr3_nt
NA TRBJ2-7 TRBV12-3/TRBV12-4 NA CASSWHSSSYEQYF TGTGCCAGCAGTTGGCACTCGAGCTCCTACGAGCAGTACTTC
NA TRBJ2-1 TRBV12-3/TRBV12-4 few CASSLIEQFF TGTGCCAGCAGTTTAATTGAGCAGTTCTTC
TRBD2 TRBJ2-1 TRBV11-1 NA CASSAEREGRSAVFFNEQFF TGTGCCAGCAGTGCTGAGCGGGAGGGCCGTTCAGCGGTTTTCTTCAATGAGCAGTTCTTC
NA TRBJ2-2 TRBV19 few CASSRPNTGELFF TGTGCCAGTAGTAGGCCGAACACCGGGGAGCTGTTTTTT
NA TRBJ1-5 TRBV20-1 NA CSAAAPDQPQHF TGCAGTGCTGCCGCCCCGGACCAGCCCCAGCATTTT
TRBD2 TRBJ2-5 TRBV9 many CASSGFPGGRYF TGTGCCAGCAGCGGCTTCCCCGGGGGGAGGTACTTC
NA TRBJ2-2 TRBV29-1 many CSVGQNTGELFF TGCAGCGTTGGTCAGAACACCGGGGAGCTGTTTTTT
NA TRBJ2-7 TRBV29-1 many CSVRGDREGTYEQYF TGCAGCGTGAGGGGCGACAGGGAGGGAACCTACGAGCAGTACTTC
NA TRBJ2-7 TRBV4-3 NA CASSQVGGISYEQYF TGCGCCAGCAGCCAAGTGGGCGGGATCTCCTACGAGCAGTACTTC
NA TRBJ1-1 TRBV29-1 many CSVETRTRTAEAFF TGCAGCGTTGAAACCCGGACCCGGACCGCTGAAGCTTTCTTT
NA TRBJ2-3 TRBV20-1 NA CSAAGRDSPDTQYF TGCAGTGCTGCGGGGCGGGACAGCCCAGATACGCAGTATTTT
NA TRBJ2-2 TRBV4-3 many CASSQDIAVNTGELFF TGCGCCAGCAGCCAAGATATCGCCGTGAACACCGGGGAGCTGTTTTTT
TRBD2 TRBJ2-3 TRBV29-1 many CSVEPPSGRFPTDTQYF TGCAGCGTTGAACCCCCTAGCGGGAGATTCCCCACAGATACGCAGTATTTT
NA TRBJ1-1 TRBV6-2/TRBV6-3 few CASSKKRTEAFF TGTGCCAGCAGCAAAAAGCGCACTGAAGCTTTCTTT
NA TRBJ2-2 TRBV20-1 NA CSARDPVTPGELFF TGCAGTGCTAGAGATCCAGTGACCCCCGGGGAGCTGTTTTTT
NA TRBJ2-7 TRBV6-6 NA CASSSPSSEQYF TGTGCCAGCAGTTCGCCTAGCAGCGAGCAGTACTTC
TRBD2 TRBJ2-1 TRBV29-1 many CSGIAGTREQFF TGCAGCGGAATAGCGGGAACGAGAGAGCAGTTCTTC
TRBD2 TRBJ2-1 TRBV7-2 many CASSLTSGTYNEQFF TGTGCCAGCAGCCTGACTAGCGGGACCTACAATGAGCAGTTCTTC
TRBD2 TRBJ2-1 TRBV6-2/TRBV6-3 few CASRPGLLIHPVYNEQFF TGTGCCAGCAGACCGGGACTACTCATTCACCCCGTTTACAATGAGCAGTTCTTC
NA TRBJ1-2 TRBV6-1 NA CASTGLQGAGYTF TGTGCCAGCACAGGTCTCCAGGGAGCAGGCTACACCTTC
NA TRBJ2-7 TRBV6-2/TRBV6-3 few CASRSLRDPSSYEQYF TGTGCCAGCAGGTCTCTCCGGGACCCCTCCTCCTATGAGCAGTACTTC
NA TRBJ2-7 TRBV20-1 many CSAALPLPLSYEQYF TGCAGTGCTGCCCTCCCTCTCCCCCTTTCCTACGAGCAGTACTTC
NA TRBJ2-3 TRBV5-5 few CASSLLWSTDTQYF TGTGCCAGCAGCCTCCTTTGGAGCACAGATACGCAGTATTTT
TRBD1 TRBJ2-1 TRBV9 NA CASSPGQGPYNEQFF TGTGCCAGCAGCCCCGGACAGGGTCCTTACAATGAGCAGTTCTTC
NA TRBJ1-5 TRBV6-1 NA CASRGGSNQPQHF TGTGCCAGCAGAGGAGGTAGCAATCAGCCCCAGCATTTT
NA TRBJ1-5 TRBV20-1 many CSARLGNQPQHF TGCAGTGCTAGGCTAGGCAATCAGCCCCAGCATTTT
NA TRBJ2-1 TRBV10-3 many CAISNRDGDSNEQFF TGTGCCATCAGCAACCGGGACGGAGACTCCAATGAGCAGTTCTTC
NA TRBJ2-5 TRBV21-1 NA CASPGTPDLETQYF TGTGCCAGCCCCGGGACGCCTGACTTGGAGACCCAGTACTTC
NA TRBJ1-1 TRBV20-1 few CSGGGHINTEAFF TGCAGTGGGGGGGGACATATCAACACTGAAGCTTTCTTT
TRBD1 TRBJ2-2 TRBV5-1 many CASSLEGQGIFTTGELFF TGCGCCAGCAGCTTGGAGGGACAGGGTATTTTCACCACCGGGGAGCTGTTTTTT
NA TRBJ2-7 TRBV5-5 NA CASSYRVRGSYEQYF TGTGCCAGCAGCTACAGGGTGAGGGGCTCCTACGAGCAGTACTTC
NA TRBJ1-5 TRBV6-2/TRBV6-3 few CASSYGPGGNQPQHF TGTGCCAGCAGTTATGGCCCAGGGGGCAATCAGCCCCAGCATTTT
NA TRBJ2-3 TRBV10-3 NA CAITRGSGEDTQYF TGTGCCATCACCCGAGGGTCGGGGGAGGATACGCAGTATTTT
NA TRBJ2-1 TRBV4-3 many CASGSTEQFF TGCGCCAGCGGGAGCACTGAGCAGTTCTTC
TRBD1 TRBJ2-1 TRBV27 NA CASTKRRTGGSYVYNEQFF TGTGCCAGCACAAAAAGGAGGACAGGGGGCTCGTACGTCTACAATGAGCAGTTCTTC
NA TRBJ2-1 TRBV15 few CATSREASNEQFF TGTGCCACCAGCAGAGAGGCTAGCAATGAGCAGTTCTTC
NA TRBJ2-1 TRBV20-1 NA CSAKDGNNEQFF TGCAGTGCCAAGGACGGAAACAATGAGCAGTTCTTC
TRBD1 TRBJ2-2 TRBV7-9 NA CASSPGTGEGTGELFF TGTGCCAGCAGCCCTGGGACAGGAGAAGGGACCGGGGAGCTGTTTTTT
NA TRBJ2-1 TRBV11-2 NA CASSPLRGKDEQFF TGTGCCAGCAGCCCCTTAAGGGGTAAGGATGAGCAGTTCTTC
NA TRBJ2-1 TRBV2 many CASSGLGDLSYNEQFF TGTGCCAGCAGTGGACTAGGAGACCTCTCCTACAATGAGCAGTTCTTC
TRBD2 TRBJ2-2 TRBV10-2 NA CASSETQWTSGTNTGELFF TGCGCCAGTAGTGAGACCCAATGGACTAGCGGGACGAACACCGGGGAGCTGTTTTTT
TRBD2 TRBJ2-1 TRBV29-1 many CSESGSRNNEQFF TGCAGCGAGAGCGGGAGTCGGAACAATGAGCAGTTCTTC
NA TRBJ1-1 TRBV6-1 NA CASRPPEGRTEAFF TGTGCCAGCAGGCCGCCCGAGGGTAGAACTGAAGCTTTCTTT
NA TRBJ2-6 TRBV20-1 many CSALRFSGANVLTF TGCAGTGCCCTTAGGTTCTCTGGGGCCAACGTCCTGACTTTC